Listed here is a single T cell receptor (beta chain). Its matching antigen is unknown. This entry belongs to a study of CXCR3-negative and CXCR3-positive naive CD8 T cells. UMI-labeled 5' RACE TRB cDNA libraries were prepared from the cells. From the 5' RACE reads, TCRdb lists one entry per CDR3 protein and no DNA. The sample data list roughly 110,000 distinct CDR3 sequences. Triplicate roughly 300,000-cell sorts were made of each CD8+ T cell subset. Phenotypically, naive CD8+ T cells corresponded to CD45RO-CCR7+CD27+CD95-. The CDR3 runs 14 residues. The V gene's germline CDR1 is SQVTM and CDR2 ANQGSEA. Study outcomes and limitations: TRB CDR3s of CXCR3-positive naive cells were more hydrophobic than those of CXCR3-negative naive cells.

The rearrangement links TRBV29-1 to TRBJ2-7; TCRdb gives TRBD1 as the D gene, but with no DNA this cannot be confirmed. Sequences were obtained from naive CXCR3+ CD8+ T cells from blood. The sample's subset: CD45RO-CCR7+CD27+CD95- naive CD8+ T cells expressing CXCR3 (TNR3+). This receptor was obtained from a human donor in good health. Some clones in this sample may be carry-over from other donors' samples. The CDR3 sequence: CSVEHPGQGYEQYF.